This TCR beta chain was obtained from a study of blood T cell repertoires in COVID-19. Turning to the study itself: COVID-19 samples, acute and convalescent, were from the United States, Italy and Spain. PBMCs, B-cell-depleted T cells, or T cells were the source of the cDNA or gDNA that made up the material.

Participants were aged 18 to 89 years from 20 to 30 US areas. Each exposed participant met a COVID-19 case in the 2 weeks preceding study entry. CDR3 size: 14 residues. Trimming shortened V by 0 bases and J by 6 bases, and 12 bases separated the two germline ends. In germline, CDR1 is SGHDN, CDR2 FVKESK. Sequencing used immunoSEQ multiplex PCR; TCRdb keeps in-frame clones, though not all of them. Of some 240,000 clones in the sample, roughly 85% are singletons; the top ten hold about 6.9%. The TCR was taken from a woman aged 45-59 years who had been exposed to COVID-19. The chain couples TRBV14 to TRBJ2-7; D remains ambiguous. The sequenced sample was PBMCs or T cells enriched from blood (not recorded which). The DNA for the CDR3 is TGTGCCAGCAGCCAAGAGATAGCCGTGACCGAGCAGTACTTC. This sequence encodes CASSQEIAVTEQYF. Full variable domain (rest looked up from reference TRBV14 and TRBJ2-7): EAGVTQFPSHSVIEKGQTVTLRCDPISGHDNLYWYRRVMGKEIKFLLHFVKESKQDESGMPNNRFLAERTGGTYSTLKVQPAELEDSGVYFCASSQEIAVTEQYFGPGTRLTVT.